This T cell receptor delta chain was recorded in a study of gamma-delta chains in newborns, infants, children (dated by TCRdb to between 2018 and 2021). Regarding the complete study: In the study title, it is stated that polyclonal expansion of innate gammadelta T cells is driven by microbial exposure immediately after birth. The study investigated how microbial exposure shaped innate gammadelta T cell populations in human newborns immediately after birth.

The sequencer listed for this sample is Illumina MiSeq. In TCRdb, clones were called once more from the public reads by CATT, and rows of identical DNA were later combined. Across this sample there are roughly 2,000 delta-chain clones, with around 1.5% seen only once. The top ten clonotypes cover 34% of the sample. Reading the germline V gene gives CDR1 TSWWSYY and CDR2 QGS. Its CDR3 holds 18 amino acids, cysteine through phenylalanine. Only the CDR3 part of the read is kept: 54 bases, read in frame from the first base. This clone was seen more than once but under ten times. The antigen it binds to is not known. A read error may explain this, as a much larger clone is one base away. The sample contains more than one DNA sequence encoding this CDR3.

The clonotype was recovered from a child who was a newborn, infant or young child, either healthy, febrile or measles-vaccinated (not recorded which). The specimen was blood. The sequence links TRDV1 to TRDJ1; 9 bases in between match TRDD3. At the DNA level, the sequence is TGCGCTCTTGGGGAACGCCCTGTTCGGGGGGATACTATGGATAAACTCATCTTT. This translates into CALGERPVRGDTMDKLIF.